This T cell receptor (beta chain) was retrieved from a study of identical twins (TCRdb year 2016). About the full investigation: To test whether fetal clonotypes persist, the study used deep sequencing on TCR alpha and beta repertoires from monozygotic twins, unrelated adults of various ages, and cord blood. To rule out contamination, the twin experiments were replicated at different times with different library preparation protocols.

There are a few counts of this clonotype. No antigen is known for it. The record has no base qualities; no much larger clone is one base away. The method was 5' RACE. Sequencing was performed on an Illumina HiSeq 2000. Template switching introduced a universal primer binding site; the final cDNA contained a unique molecular identifier, enabling accurate counting of TCR cDNA molecules. First-strand cDNA for TCR alpha and beta chains was synthesized from specific primers in the conserved constant-segment region. To control for contamination, every cDNA library was double barcoded, receiving both a SMART-Mk sample barcode and Illumina barcodes. TruSeq adapter sequences along with Illumina sample barcodes were introduced in two successive PCR steps. The TCR alpha and beta cDNA libraries were sequenced on the Illumina HiSeq platform using custom primers. The authors processed their data as follows. Unique molecular identifiers were extracted from raw reads with MiGEC, and CDR3 positions were determined with MiXCR. For each individual, recombination models were inferred using an EM algorithm with the repgenHMM and IGoR tools. Shared clonotype analysis was performed with the tcR package in R, normalizing sharing by the product of cloneset sizes. To study raw recombination without the effects of thymic and clonal selection, out-of-frame nonproductive sequences were analyzed. Using fastp trimming at Q25 and MiXCR clonotype assembly, TCRdb reanalyzed the public sequencing data and kept in-frame beta chains. Rows with a matching CDR3 protein are joined into one entry that keeps the most common DNA and genes. TCRdb, rather than the study authors, made the V and J calls. The sample includes about 210,000 distinct CDR3 sequences, with roughly a tenth observed a single time. The biggest ten clones account for 5% to 6.5% of the sample.

Only healthy Caucasian donors were included. Miltenyi CD45RO+ enrichment and human naive T-cell isolation kits were used to isolate memory (CD45RO+) and naive T cells from PBMC. Overall results and qualifications from the work: Fewer insertions were carried by abundant cord blood beta clonotypes, a similar but weaker trend appeared in young adult naive repertoires, and no such trend appeared in memory repertoires. Compared with coincidental sharing between unrelated individuals, an excess of low generation-probability sequences was observed among out-of-frame TCR alpha sequences shared between twins. Because the same donors could not be followed over many years, the conclusions depended on cross-sectional statistical analysis. Invariant T cells such as MAIT and iNKT could partly confound zero-insertion analyses, though diverse VJ usage argued against this for most clonotypes. In monozygotic twins, recombination models systematically underestimated out-of-frame TCR alpha sharing, but the models matched the sharing seen between unrelated individuals. The excess sharing between twins in beta out-of-frame sequences was weaker because fewer shared sequences reduced the signal-to-noise ratio.

The CDR3 has 15 amino acids, counting the end cysteine and phenylalanine. The sequence is cut down to CDR3 DNA, 45 bases in frame from base 1. CDR1 DFQATT and CDR2 SNEGSKA were looked up in the germline V gene (reference sequence). From V the trimming removes 3 bases and from J it removes 7 bases, while the gene matches leave 9 bases of the junction unaccounted for. The chain is assembled from TRBV20-1 and TRBJ2-2, and 9 bases in between align with TRBD2. The source is a woman younger than 30 in good health. Sequenced material: memory (CD45RO+) T cells sorted from blood. This specimen's cell subset or site label, per the study, means: CD45RO+ enriched T cells. The nucleotide sequence reads as follows: TGCAGTGCTAGCTTGCGGGAGGGCCCAGTCGGGGAGCTGTTTTTT. Translated, it gives CSASLREGPVGELFF.